This T cell receptor (beta chain) was observed in a study of identical twins. The ends were cut back, 8 bases at V and 10 bases at J, with 12 bases in the middle. The CDR3 has 12 residues. Healthy Caucasians supplied all donations. Each CDR3 protein is one row after TCRdb ran MiXCR on the 5' RACE reads. The sample consists of 500,000 to 550,000 distinct CDR3 sequences, 20% to 25% of them appearing once. Whole-study results and caveats: The degree of excess twin sharing was weaker in beta out-of-frame sequences. Its conclusions, products of cross-sectional statistical analysis, did not come from following the same donors.

This clonotype has more than one count but fewer than ten. Its cognate antigen is unknown. The same data also contributed to another study, on yellow fever vaccine responses in identical twins.

Sequences were obtained from CD4+ T cells sorted from blood. This chain uses TRBV12-3 or TRBV12-4 with TRBJ1-6; a weak D match, TRBD1 (5 bases). This TCR was sampled from a young woman in good health. The chain's CDR3 is CASGTGGSPLHF. The CDR3 DNA is TGTGCCAGCGGGACCGGTGGGTCACCCCTCCACTTT.